Below are 11 T cell receptor beta chains sequenced from a single sample in a study of blood T cell repertoires in COVID-19. TCRdb keeps only in-frame clones here, not all; method: immunoSEQ multiplex PCR. The sample yields around 100,000 clones, around four fifths seen once. The sample comprised peripheral blood. The receptors were sampled from a man in his forties or fifties with active or convalescent COVID-19.

This clone has only a few counts. V usage is TRBV5-1 and J usage is TRBJ2-3, with 8 bases aligning to TRBD1. Trimming took 2 bases from V and 1 from J; bases not matched to a gene: 3. Germline V gene data show CDR1 as SGHRS and CDR2 as YFSETQ. The CDR3 is 15 amino acids. For the CDR3, the DNA is TGCGCCAGCAGCTTCGGACAGGGAGGCACAGATACGCAGTATTTT. As protein: CASSFGQGGTDTQYF.

The chain has TRBV2 and TRBJ2-1; the match to TRBD2 covers 7 bases. The CDR3 contains 14 residues. Looked up from germline, CDR1 is SNHLY and CDR2 is FYNNEI. The junction had 2 bases not matched to a gene; V was cut back by 3 bases and J by 3 bases. The CDR3 DNA is TGTGCCAGCAGTGACAGCGGGAACTACAATGAGCAGTTCTTC. Amino acid sequence: CASSDSGNYNEQFF.

This clone was detected only a few times. The genes are TRBV19 and TRBJ1-2; a weak D match, TRBD1 (6 bases). The length of the CDR3 is 12 residues. Trimming took 7 bases from V and 5 from J, leaving 11 bases between them. Germline V gene sequence: CDR1 LNHDA, CDR2 SQIVND (reference sequence). The DNA for the CDR3 is TGTGCCAGTATCAGTCAGGGGTATGGCTACACCTTC. Encoded protein: CASISQGYGYTF. Complete variable domain (other parts from reference TRBV19 and TRBJ1-2): DGGITQSPKYLFRKEGQNVTLSCEQNLNHDAMYWYRQDPGQGLRLIYYSQIVNDFQKGDIAEGYSVSREKKESFPLTVTSAQKNPTAFYLCASISQGYGYTFGSGTRLTVV.

J is TRBJ2-3 and V is TRBV12-3 or TRBV12-4; the D is unclear. Trimming took 6 bases from V and 6 from J, leaving 10 bases between them. The CDR3 consists of 12 residues. The CDR3 is CASRRGSDTQYF. CDR3 in DNA: TGTGCCAGCAGACGAGGCTCCGATACGCAGTATTTT.

This chain links TRBV5-4 with TRBJ2-1; 8 bases fit TRBD2. V was clipped by 0 bases and J by 1 base; unmatched bases: 6. The CDR3 sequence is 17 residues long. The germline CDR1 and CDR2 sequences are SGHNT and YYREEE (reference sequence). The CDR3 loop is CASSLVSSGLSYNEQFF. The CDR3 DNA reads as TGTGCCAGCAGCTTGGTGTCTAGCGGGTTATCCTACAATGAGCAGTTCTTC.

V gene TRBV21-1 combines with J gene TRBJ2-5; the D segment call TRBD1 is taken from the table without a DNA check. TRBV21-1 is a listed pseudogene. This CDR3 contains 15 residues. CDR3 region: CASRADRLSCETQYF. CDR3 DNA: TGTGCCAGCAGAGCCGACAGGTTGTCTTGCGAGACCCAGTACTTC.

The rearrangement uses TRBV11-1 and TRBJ2-7; D remains ambiguous. Germline assignment: CDR1 SGHAT and CDR2 FQDESV (reference sequence). V lost 1 base, J lost 2 bases, and 9 bases lay in between. CDR3 length equals 14 residues. CDR3 region: CASSLEQQAYEQYF. The DNA of the CDR3 is TGTGCCAGCAGCTTAGAACAGCAAGCCTACGAGCAGTACTTC.

The CDR3 reads CASSAPPGQGNNEQFF. The CDR3 coding sequence is TGTGCCAGCAGTGCGCCACCGGGACAGGGGAACAATGAGCAGTTCTTC. The rearrangement joins TRBV25-1 to TRBJ2-1; TRBD1 agrees at 10 bases. The CDR3 has 16 residues. V lost 4 bases to trimming and J lost 5 bases; unmatched junction nucleotides: 8. Germline V CDR1 and CDR2: MGHDK, SYGVNS.

The chain carries TRBV2 and TRBJ2-1, with D unresolved. The CDR3 contains 14 residues. Germline CDR1 and CDR2: SNHLY and FYNNEI. With 5 bases removed from V and 3 bases from J, the gap between germline ends came to 11 bases. The CDR3 DNA is TGTGCCAGCAGTCCTTTCCGCGGCTACAATGAGCAGTTCTTC. Amino acids: CASSPFRGYNEQFF.

This chain links TRBV6-1 with TRBJ1-1, with D unresolved. The germline V and J ends were trimmed by 1 base and 3 bases, with 6 bases remaining between them. Germline CDR1 reads MNHNS; CDR2 reads SASEGT. This CDR3 region has 13 residues. CDR3 loop: CASSEGVDTEAFF. The CDR3 coding sequence is TGTGCCAGCAGTGAAGGAGTGGACACTGAAGCTTTCTTT.

This clone was observed a single time. This chain uses TRBV4-1 with TRBJ2-3; the D is unclear. Between the trimmed V and J ends, which lost 8 bases and 2 bases, there was a span of 17 bases. CDR1 is MGHRA and CDR2 is YSYEKL in the germline V gene. CDR3 length: 15 residues. CDR3 region: CASVLPPFDTDTQYF. The CDR3, as DNA: TGCGCCAGCGTACTACCCCCATTCGACACAGATACGCAGTATTTT.